The 30 T cell receptor beta chains listed next were all sequenced from one sample in a study of graft-versus-host responses after intestinal transplantation. Their cognate antigens are unknown. TCRdb's table, derived via immunoSEQ multiplex PCR, lists solely in-frame clones and lacks some. Of some 62,000 clones in the sample, around nine tenths were seen once. Sequencing was performed on unstimulated CD8+ T cells sorted from spleen or lymph node cells, taken before transplant. Receptors were obtained from a human donor who was the organ donor for an intestinal transplant.

J is TRBJ2-7 and V is TRBV7-2; 15 bases are shared with TRBD2. This CDR3 is built from 14 residues. Germline V gene sequence: CDR1 SGHTA, CDR2 FQGNSA. Trimming removed 5 bases from V and 7 bases from J; junction bases left unmatched: 3. As DNA, the CDR3 is TGTGCCAGCAGCCCCGGACTAGCGGGGGGGGAGCAGTACTTC. This encodes CASSPGLAGGEQYF.

This clone occurred once. The CDR3 DNA reads as TGTGCCAGCAGCGCCCTTAACTCCGGGACAGGGAGAGCAGATACGCAGTATTTT. Amino acid sequence: CASSALNSGTGRADTQYF. This sequence joins TRBV28 and TRBJ2-3; 9 nucleotides line up with TRBD1. V trimming: 6 bases; J trimming: 4 bases; junction bases outside the gene matches: 17. Germline V gene lookup returns CDR1 MDHEN and CDR2 SYDVKM. This CDR3 is built from 18 residues.

The chain links TRBV27 to TRBJ2-5; TRBD2 matches 8 bases. Per germline, CDR1 MNHEY and CDR2 SMNVEV (reference sequence). The junction had 12 bases not matched to a gene; V was cut back by 4 bases and J by 5 bases. The CDR3 totals 16 residues. CDR3 nucleotides: TGTGCCAGCAGTTCCCTGACGCCGACTAGCGTTGAGACCCAGTACTTC. Translated, it gives CASSSLTPTSVETQYF.

This sequence joins TRBV19 and TRBJ1-1; 7 bases fit TRBD1. CDR3 length equals 15 residues. In germline, CDR1 is LNHDA, CDR2 SQIVND (reference sequence). V was clipped by 5 bases and J by 5 bases; unmatched bases: 11. The CDR3 coding sequence is TGTGCCAGTAGTTCCGACAGGGCAGCGGGTACTGAAGCTTTCTTT. As protein: CASSSDRAAGTEAFF.

This chain connects TRBV7-9 to TRBJ2-1; possibly TRBD2 for D (5 bases). Trimming shortened V by 4 bases and J by 0 bases, and 16 bases separated the two germline ends. The germline V gene encodes CDR1 SEHNR and CDR2 FQNEAQ (reference sequence). There are 17 residues in the CDR3. The CDR3 sequence: CASSWPPSGRSYNEQFF. CDR3 DNA: TGTGCCAGCAGCTGGCCCCCAAGCGGACGCTCCTACAATGAGCAGTTCTTC.

This clone was picked up one time. The CDR3 nucleotides read TGTGCCAGCAGCTTAGATCCTAGCGGCTATGAGCAGTTCTTC. Protein sequence: CASSLDPSGYEQFF. The V call is TRBV7-2, the J call TRBJ2-1; 7 positions agree with TRBD2. V was clipped by 1 base and J by 8 bases; unmatched bases: 5. The CDR3 consists of 14 residues. CDR1 SGHTA and CDR2 FQGNSA come from the germline V gene. The full variable domain, its missing parts supplied by reference TRBV7-2 and TRBJ2-1, is GAGVSQSPSNKVTEKGKDVELRCDPISGHTALYWYRQSLGQGLEFLIYFQGNSAPDKSGLPSDRFSAERTGGSVSTLTIQRTQQEDSAVYLCASSLDPSGYEQFFGPGTRLTVL.

The chain uses TRBV27 and TRBJ1-4, with 8 positions matching TRBD1. V dropped 5 bases and J dropped 7; count of bases not matched to a gene: 6. The CDR3 length is 14 residues. CDR1 MNHEY and CDR2 SMNVEV come from the germline V gene (reference sequence). CDR3 in DNA: TGTGCCAGCAGTCTAACAGACAGGGGTGAAAAACTGTTTTTT. This codes for CASSLTDRGEKLFF.

V gene TRBV13 combines with J gene TRBJ1-5; D is uncertain. The CDR3 is made up of 14 amino acids. V lost 0 bases, J lost 3 bases, and 6 bases lay in between. CDR1 and CDR2 (germline): PRHDT, FYEKMQ (reference sequence). CDR3 nucleotides: TGTGCCAGCAGCTTAGGGCAGGTCAATCAGCCCCAGCATTTT. Translated, it gives CASSLGQVNQPQHF.

The chain joins TRBV5-1 to TRBJ2-1; D might be TRBD1 (6 bases). V dropped 7 bases and J dropped 8 bases, with 19 bases sitting between them. Germline V lookup: CDR1 SGHRS, CDR2 YFSETQ. The CDR3 extends over 14 amino acids. The CDR3 DNA is TGCGCCAGCCGCCGCCCAGGGGCAGGCGATGAGCAGTTCTTC. Amino acids: CASRRPGAGDEQFF.

The CDR3 loop reads CASSLRPQAAEAFF. CDR3 nucleotides: TGTGCCAGCAGCCTACGTCCACAGGCGGCTGAAGCTTTCTTT. V usage is TRBV14 and J usage is TRBJ1-1, with D possibly TRBD1 on 5 matching bases. The CDR3 sequence is 14 residues long. V lost 4 bases, J lost 6 bases, and 15 bases lay in between. The germline V gene has CDR1 SGHDN and CDR2 FVKESK. Full variable domain (remainder filled in from reference TRBV14 and TRBJ1-1): EAGVTQFPSHSVIEKGQTVTLRCDPISGHDNLYWYRRVMGKEIKFLLHFVKESKQDESGMPNNRFLAERTGGTYSTLKVQPAELEDSGVYFCASSLRPQAAEAFFGQGTRLTVV.

The rearrangement links TRBV7-8 to TRBJ2-5; TRBD1 aligns across 8 bases. With the DNA end fitting TRBJ2-7 better, the J assignment may be wrong. The CDR3 runs to 15 residues. CDR1 and CDR2 (germline): SGHVS, FQNEAQ. The CDR3 is CASSLWARGRYEQYF. CDR3 in DNA: TGTGCCAGCAGCTTATGGGCCAGGGGGCGCTACGAGCAGTACTTC.

This clone was observed once. The chain carries TRBV7-9 and TRBJ2-5, with D possibly TRBD1 on 6 matching bases. CDR3 length: 15 amino acids. With 3 bases removed from V and 4 bases from J, the gap between germline ends came to 15 bases. The V gene's germline CDR1 is SEHNR and CDR2 FQNEAQ (reference sequence). The CDR3 sequence: CASSFTYRDGETQYF. CDR3 sequence (DNA): TGTGCCAGCAGCTTCACCTACAGGGACGGAGAGACCCAGTACTTC.

The J gene is TRBJ2-1, the V gene TRBV19, with 10 positions matching TRBD2. V lost 4 bases and J lost 7; bases outside the gene matches: 10. There are 16 residues in the CDR3. Per the germline V gene, CDR1 is LNHDA and CDR2 is SQIVND (reference sequence). The CDR3 sequence: CASSTESSGSRNEQFF. The DNA for the CDR3 is TGTGCCAGTAGTACCGAATCTAGCGGGAGTCGTAATGAGCAGTTCTTC.

The chain combines TRBV9 with TRBJ2-2; D gene uncertain. Germline CDR1 reads SGDLS; CDR2 reads YYNGEE. The V gene lost 4 bases and the J gene lost 0 bases, with 4 bases spanning the gap. The CDR3 loop spans 13 amino acids. The CDR3, as DNA: TGTGCCAGCAGCAATACGAACACCGGGGAGCTGTTTTTT. The encoded protein is CASSNTNTGELFF.

The rearrangement links TRBV6-5 to TRBJ2-7; 11 bases agree with TRBD2. The CDR3 has 15 residues. V shed 4 bases and J 4 bases; nucleotides not matched to a gene: 6. The V gene's germline CDR1 is MNHEY and CDR2 SVGAGI. The CDR3 reads CASSSLAGGPYEQYF. The CDR3 DNA reads TGTGCCAGCAGTTCGTTAGCGGGAGGGCCTTACGAGCAGTACTTC.

This rearrangement joins TRBV9 to TRBJ2-5, with 10 bases that match TRBD1. V gave up 3 bases and J gave up 5 bases; unmatched junction bases: 7. The CDR3 is made up of 15 amino acids. CDR1 and CDR2 from the germline V gene are SGDLS and YYNGEE. This CDR3 is CASSASGQGHETQYF. Here the CDR3 DNA reads TGTGCCAGCAGCGCCTCGGGACAGGGGCACGAGACCCAGTACTTC.

This chain uses TRBV5-5 with TRBJ2-1; 13 bases line up with TRBD2. Germline V lookup: CDR1 SGHKS, CDR2 YYEKEE (reference sequence). This CDR3 contains 15 residues. Trimming removed 0 bases from V and 6 bases from J; junction bases left unmatched: 0. The CDR3 DNA follows: TGTGCCAGCAGCTTGGGACTAGCGGGAGGCAATGAGCAGTTCTTC. Its protein product is CASSLGLAGGNEQFF.

The rearrangement joins TRBV5-6 to TRBJ2-1; D is perhaps TRBD2 (6 bases). V was pared by 0 bases and J by 2 bases, with 9 bases between. The germline CDR1 and CDR2 sequences are SGHDT and YYEEEE. This CDR3 comprises 15 residues. The CDR3: CASSLGGGTYNEQFF. The CDR3 DNA is TGTGCCAGCAGCTTGGGTGGCGGGACCTACAATGAGCAGTTCTTC.

The V and J genes are TRBV28 and TRBJ2-7; 8 bases match TRBD1. Germline V gene data show CDR1 as MDHEN and CDR2 as SYDVKM. The CDR3 length is 14 residues. The V segment lost 4 bases and the J segment 5 bases; nucleotides outside the gene matches: 7. CDR3 region: CASSSDREVDEQYF. As DNA, the CDR3 is TGTGCCAGCAGTTCGGACAGGGAGGTCGACGAGCAGTACTTC.

The chain joins TRBV7-2 to TRBJ2-7; 13 positions agree with TRBD2. CDR1 and CDR2 from the germline V gene are SGHTA and FQGNSA. This CDR3 has 14 residues. Trimming took 2 bases from V and 12 from J; bases not matched to a gene: 7. The CDR3 reads CASSLLLAGGPMYF. CDR3 nucleotide sequence: TGTGCCAGCAGCTTACTACTAGCGGGAGGGCCGATGTACTTC.

This chain links TRBV11-2 with TRBJ2-7; D perhaps matches TRBD1 (5 bases). Germline values: CDR1 SGHAT, CDR2 FQNNGV. The CDR3 consists of 14 residues. V shed 4 bases and J shed 3 bases, with 13 bases lying between them. The CDR3 nucleotides are TGTGCCAGCAGCTCCCGACAGACCAACTACGAGCAGTACTTC. This encodes CASSSRQTNYEQYF. Full variable domain (missing parts from reference TRBV11-2 and TRBJ2-7): EAGVAQSPRYKIIEKRQSVAFWCNPISGHATLYWYQQILGQGPKLLIQFQNNGVVDDSQLPKDRFSAERLKGVDSTLKIQPAKLEDSAVYLCASSSRQTNYEQYFGPGTRLTVT.

The chain joins TRBV30 to TRBJ1-2; maybe TRBD1 (5 bases). The V gene's germline CDR1 is GTSNPN and CDR2 SVGIG (reference sequence). The V and J ends lost 3 bases and 0 bases respectively, with 14 bases between them. CDR3 length: 15 residues. The CDR3 protein is CAWRGLGGANYGYTF. In DNA, the CDR3 is TGTGCCTGGAGAGGCCTCGGGGGAGCTAACTATGGCTACACCTTC.

The genes are TRBV19 and TRBJ2-2; D not certain. The CDR3 length is 14 residues. Germline V gene data show CDR1 as LNHDA and CDR2 as SQIVND (reference sequence). Trimming took 3 bases from V and 3 from J, leaving 8 bases between them. For the CDR3, the DNA is TGTGCCAGTAGTATCAACACAGACACCGGGGAGCTGTTTTTT. Residues: CASSINTDTGELFF.

The genes are TRBV27 and TRBJ2-7; the match to TRBD2 covers 14 bases. The ends lost 5 bases at V and 3 bases at J; junction bases unmatched: 9. Germline CDR1 MNHEY, CDR2 SMNVEV (reference sequence). This CDR3 spans 17 amino acids. The chain's CDR3 is CASSQQGLAGGVYEQYF. The DNA of the CDR3 is TGTGCCAGCAGTCAACAAGGACTAGCGGGGGGCGTCTACGAGCAGTACTTC.

The V gene is TRBV21-1, the J gene TRBJ2-7; no check of the table's D call, TRBD1, against the DNA was made. TRBV21-1 is recorded as a pseudogene. The CDR3 extends over 14 amino acids. CDR3 nucleotide sequence: TGTGCCAGCACCGAGGTCAGGGGGCTTTCCGAGCAGTACTTC. It codes for CASTEVRGLSEQYF.

The chain couples TRBV27 to TRBJ2-3; 10 bases agree with TRBD2. V was pared by 3 bases and J by 4 bases, with 7 bases of the junction left unmatched. Per the germline V gene, CDR1 is MNHEY and CDR2 is SMNVEV (reference sequence). The CDR3 covers 16 residues. CDR3 protein: CASSLGAGGPADTQYF. CDR3 coding DNA: TGTGCCAGCAGTTTGGGAGCGGGAGGGCCCGCAGATACGCAGTATTTT.

This rearrangement joins TRBV27 to TRBJ2-3; unclear D gene. CDR1 and CDR2 from the germline V gene are MNHEY and SMNVEV (reference sequence). Deletions cut 2 bases from V and 3 bases from J, with 3 bases between. This CDR3 region has 12 residues. CDR3 sequence (DNA): TGTGCCAGCAGTTTACGGACAGATACGCAGTATTTT. As protein: CASSLRTDTQYF.

This chain connects TRBV9 to TRBJ2-1; no firm D call. In germline, CDR1 is SGDLS, CDR2 YYNGEE. This CDR3 has 13 residues. Trimming left V 0 bases short and J 9 bases short, with 10 bases between. CDR3 DNA sequence: TGTGCCAGCAGCGTAGGAAGCCCGGGTGAGCAGTTCTTC. Protein: CASSVGSPGEQFF.

The rearrangement joins TRBV7-9 to TRBJ2-7; 8 bases agree with TRBD1. The V and J ends lost 4 bases and 2 bases, in that order; junction bases with no gene match: 10. The CDR3 extends over 16 amino acids. The germline V gene encodes CDR1 SEHNR and CDR2 FQNEAQ (reference sequence). The DNA of the CDR3 is TGTGCCAGCAGCTCCCCTGGGGTGGGACAGGCCTACGAGCAGTACTTC. This gives the protein CASSSPGVGQAYEQYF.

This clone occurred once. The chain is built from TRBV30 and TRBJ2-7; the D gene is possibly TRBD2 (5 bases). The germline CDR1 and CDR2 sequences are GTSNPN and SVGIG (reference sequence). Trimming stripped 3 bases from V and 3 bases from J, with 9 bases between. This CDR3 spans 12 amino acids. The DNA of the CDR3 is TGTGCCTGGAGGGGAGAGTTCTACGAGCAGTACTTC. Its protein product is CAWRGEFYEQYF.